One sample yielded the 4 T cell receptor beta chains listed below, sequenced in a study of T-cell reconstitution after alpha-beta-depleted transplantation in children. Library preparation (for TCRbeta) was performed with unique molecular identifiers. TCRdb independently ran MiXCR on the PCR reads; one entry per CDR3 protein. The sample has a few hundred thousand distinct CDR3 sequences; about 9.4% are singletons. The sequencing here drew on PBMCs from the stem cell graft donor, taken from the stem cell graft. These TCRs come from a human donor who donated a stem cell graft to a child with acute lymphoblastic leukemia.

The rearrangement uses TRBV10-3 and TRBJ2-2, with 13 bases fitting TRBD2. This CDR3 is 15 amino acids long. V was clipped by 6 bases and J by 7 bases; unmatched bases: 5. Per the germline V gene, CDR1 is ENHRY and CDR2 is SYGVKD. CDR3 protein: CAIRLAGGPVGELFF. The CDR3 nucleotides are TGTGCCATCAGACTAGCGGGAGGGCCGGTCGGGGAGCTGTTTTTT.

The chain joins TRBV9 to TRBJ1-1; perhaps TRBD1 as D (5 bases). Germline CDR1 reads SGDLS; CDR2 reads YYNGEE. Trimming stripped 4 bases from V and 4 bases from J, with 17 bases between. The CDR3 length is 15 residues. The CDR3 nucleotides read TGTGCCAGCAGCTCAGAGGGGTCAGTGAGCACTGAAGCTTTCTTT. Its protein product is CASSSEGSVSTEAFF.

This clonotype occurred a few times. The chain is built from TRBV29-1 and TRBJ2-3; 11 bases line up with TRBD2. Germline V gene lookup returns CDR1 SQVTM and CDR2 ANQGSEA. The CDR3 loop spans 15 amino acids. Trimming took 6 bases from V and 5 from J; bases not matched to a gene: 10. CDR3 protein: CSVDGLAGGGDTQYF. In DNA form, the CDR3 reads TGCAGCGTAGACGGACTAGCGGGCGGGGGAGATACGCAGTATTTT.

A word on this clonotype: At one end, the junction sequence differs from germline, possibly due to a read error. The genes are TRBV28 and TRBJ2-2; either TRBD1 or TRBD2 may fit D (5 bases each). Germline CDR1 is MDHEN and CDR2 is SYDVKM. There are 13 residues in the CDR3. CDR3 loop: CPSSSLGDGELFF. As DNA, the CDR3 is TGTCCCAGCAGCTCACTAGGGGACGGGGAGCTGTTTTTT.